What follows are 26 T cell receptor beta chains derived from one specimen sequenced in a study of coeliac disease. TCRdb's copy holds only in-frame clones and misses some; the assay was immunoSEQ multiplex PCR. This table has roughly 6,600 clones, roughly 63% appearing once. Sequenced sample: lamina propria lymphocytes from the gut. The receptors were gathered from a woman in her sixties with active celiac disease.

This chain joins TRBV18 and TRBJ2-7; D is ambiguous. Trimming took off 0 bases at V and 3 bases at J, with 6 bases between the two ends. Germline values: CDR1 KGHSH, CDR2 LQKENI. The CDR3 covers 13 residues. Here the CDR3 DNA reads TGTGCCAGCTCACCACCGAGAAACTACGAGCAGTACTTC. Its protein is CASSPPRNYEQYF.

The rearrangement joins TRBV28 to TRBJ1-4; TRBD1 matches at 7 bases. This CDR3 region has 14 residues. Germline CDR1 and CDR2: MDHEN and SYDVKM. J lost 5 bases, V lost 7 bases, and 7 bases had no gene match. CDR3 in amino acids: CASNREGGNEKLFF. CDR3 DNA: TGTGCCAGCAATAGAGAAGGGGGCAATGAAAAACTGTTTTTT.

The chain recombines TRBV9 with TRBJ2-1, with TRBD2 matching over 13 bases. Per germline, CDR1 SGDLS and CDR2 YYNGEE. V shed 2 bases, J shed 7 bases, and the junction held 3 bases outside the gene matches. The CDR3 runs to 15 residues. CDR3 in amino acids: CASSVGLAGINEQFF. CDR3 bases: TGTGCCAGCAGCGTGGGACTAGCGGGAATAAATGAGCAGTTCTTC.

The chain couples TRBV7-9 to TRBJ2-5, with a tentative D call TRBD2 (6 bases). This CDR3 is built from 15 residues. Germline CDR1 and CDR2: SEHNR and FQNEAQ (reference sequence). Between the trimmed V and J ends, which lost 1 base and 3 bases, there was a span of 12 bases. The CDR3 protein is CASSLVAGREETQYF. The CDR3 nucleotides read TGTGCCAGCAGCTTAGTGGCGGGGCGGGAAGAGACCCAGTACTTC.

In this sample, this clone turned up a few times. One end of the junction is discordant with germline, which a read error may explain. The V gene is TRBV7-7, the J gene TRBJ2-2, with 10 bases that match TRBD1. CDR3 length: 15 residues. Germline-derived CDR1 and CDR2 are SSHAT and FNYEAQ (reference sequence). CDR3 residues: CASRRGQGFSGELFF. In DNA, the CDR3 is TGTGCTAGCAGGAGGGGACAGGGGTTCTCTGGGGAGCTGTTTTTT. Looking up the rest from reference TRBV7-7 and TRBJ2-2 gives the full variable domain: GAGVSQSPRYKVTKRGQDVTLRCDPISSHATLYWYQQALGQGPEFLTYFNYEAQPDKSGLPSDRFSAERPEGSISTLTIQRTEQRDSAMYRCASRRGQGFSGELFFGEGSRLTVL.

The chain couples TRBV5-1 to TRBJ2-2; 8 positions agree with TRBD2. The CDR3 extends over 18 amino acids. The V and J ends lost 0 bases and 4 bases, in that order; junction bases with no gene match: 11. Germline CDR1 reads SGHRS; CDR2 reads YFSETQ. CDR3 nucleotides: TGCGCCAGCAGCTTGGGGGCGTCTAGCGGGTATATCACCGGGGAGCTGTTTTTT. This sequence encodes CASSLGASSGYITGELFF.

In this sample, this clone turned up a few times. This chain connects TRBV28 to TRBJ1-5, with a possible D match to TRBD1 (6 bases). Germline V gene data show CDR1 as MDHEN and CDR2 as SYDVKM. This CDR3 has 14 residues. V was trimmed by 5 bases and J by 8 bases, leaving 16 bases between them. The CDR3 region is CASSLQGPPEPQHF. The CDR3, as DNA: TGTGCCAGCAGTCTCCAGGGGCCTCCAGAGCCCCAGCATTTT. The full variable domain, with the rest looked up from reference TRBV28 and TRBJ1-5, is DVKVTQSSRYLVKRTGEKVFLECVQDMDHENMFWYRQDPGLGLRLIYFSYDVKMKEKGDIPEGYSVSREKKERFSLILESASTNQTSMYLCASSLQGPPEPQHFGDGTRLSIL.

The CDR3, as DNA: TGTGCCAGCAGCTTTTGGGCCGGGAAGGGCGGCACAGATACGCAGTATTTT. Translating gives CASSFWAGKGGTDTQYF. The chain couples TRBV7-9 to TRBJ2-3; D may be TRBD2 (5 bases). Deletions cut 3 bases from V and 1 base from J, with 17 bases between. This CDR3 contains 17 residues. The germline V gene has CDR1 SEHNR and CDR2 FQNEAQ (reference sequence).

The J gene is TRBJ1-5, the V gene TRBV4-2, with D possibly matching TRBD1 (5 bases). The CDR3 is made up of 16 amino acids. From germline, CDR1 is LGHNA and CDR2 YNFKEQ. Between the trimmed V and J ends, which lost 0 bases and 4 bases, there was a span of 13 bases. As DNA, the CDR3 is TGTGCCAGCAGCCAAGAAGGTCAAGGGGCAAATCAGCCCCAGCATTTT. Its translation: CASSQEGQGANQPQHF.

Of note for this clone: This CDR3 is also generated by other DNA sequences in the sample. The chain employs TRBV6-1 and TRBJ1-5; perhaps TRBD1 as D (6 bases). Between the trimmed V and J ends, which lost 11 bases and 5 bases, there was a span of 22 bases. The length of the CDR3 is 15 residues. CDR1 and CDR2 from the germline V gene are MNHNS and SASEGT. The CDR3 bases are TGTGCCTCCACTCGAAGGGGGTCAGGGGATCAGCCCCAGCATTTT. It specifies CASTRRGSGDQPQHF.

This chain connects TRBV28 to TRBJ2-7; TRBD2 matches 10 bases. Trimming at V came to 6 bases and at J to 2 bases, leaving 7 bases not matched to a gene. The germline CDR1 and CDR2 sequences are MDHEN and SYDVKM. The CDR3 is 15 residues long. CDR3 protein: CASRGSGRGPYEQYF. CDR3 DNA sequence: TGTGCCAGCAGGGGCAGCGGGAGGGGGCCCTACGAGCAGTACTTC.

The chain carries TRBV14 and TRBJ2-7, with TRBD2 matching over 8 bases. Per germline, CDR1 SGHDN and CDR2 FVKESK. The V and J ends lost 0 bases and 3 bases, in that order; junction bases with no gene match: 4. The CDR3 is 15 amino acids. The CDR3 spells CASSQEVLAGYEQYF. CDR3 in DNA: TGTGCCAGCAGCCAAGAGGTTCTAGCGGGCTACGAGCAGTACTTC. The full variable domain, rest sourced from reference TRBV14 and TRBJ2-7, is EAGVTQFPSHSVIEKGQTVTLRCDPISGHDNLYWYRRVMGKEIKFLLHFVKESKQDESGMPNNRFLAERTGGTYSTLKVQPAELEDSGVYFCASSQEVLAGYEQYFGPGTRLTVT.

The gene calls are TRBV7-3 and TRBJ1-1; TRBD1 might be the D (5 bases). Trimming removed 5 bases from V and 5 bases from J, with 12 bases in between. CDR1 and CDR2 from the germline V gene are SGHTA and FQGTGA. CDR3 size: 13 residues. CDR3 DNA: TGTGCCAGCAGCCCCTCGGGGGGAACTGAAGCTTTCTTT. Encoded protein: CASSPSGGTEAFF.

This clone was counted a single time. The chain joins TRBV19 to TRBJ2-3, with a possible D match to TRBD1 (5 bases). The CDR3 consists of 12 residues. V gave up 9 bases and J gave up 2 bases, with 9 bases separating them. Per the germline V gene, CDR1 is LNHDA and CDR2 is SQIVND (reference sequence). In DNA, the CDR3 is TGTGCCAGCGCGACAGACACAGATACGCAGTATTTT. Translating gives CASATDTDTQYF.

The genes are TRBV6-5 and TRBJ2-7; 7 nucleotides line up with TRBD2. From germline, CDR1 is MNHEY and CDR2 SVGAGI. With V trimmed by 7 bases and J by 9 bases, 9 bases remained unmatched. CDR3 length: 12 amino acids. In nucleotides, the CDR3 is TGTGCCAGCATCGGGACGGGAGGTGTGCAGTACTTC. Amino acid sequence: CASIGTGGVQYF.

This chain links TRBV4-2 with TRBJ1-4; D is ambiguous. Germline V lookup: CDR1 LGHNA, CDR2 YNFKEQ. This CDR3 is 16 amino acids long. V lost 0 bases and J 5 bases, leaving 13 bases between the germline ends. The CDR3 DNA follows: TGTGCCAGCAGCCAAGAAGTGTTGGGCCGGAATGAAAAACTGTTTTTT. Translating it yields CASSQEVLGRNEKLFF.

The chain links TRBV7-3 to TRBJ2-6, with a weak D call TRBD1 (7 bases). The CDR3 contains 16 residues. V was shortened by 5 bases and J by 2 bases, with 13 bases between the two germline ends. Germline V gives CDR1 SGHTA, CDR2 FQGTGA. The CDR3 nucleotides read TGTGCCAGCAGCCAGCAGGGGGGACCTGGGGCCAACGTCCTGACTTTC. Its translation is CASSQQGGPGANVLTF. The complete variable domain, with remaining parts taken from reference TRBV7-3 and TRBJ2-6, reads GAGVSQTPSNKVTEKGKYVELRCDPISGHTALYWYRQSLGQGPEFLIYFQGTGAADDSGLPNDRFFAVRPEGSVSTLKIQRTERGDSAVYLCASSQQGGPGANVLTFGAGSRLTVL.

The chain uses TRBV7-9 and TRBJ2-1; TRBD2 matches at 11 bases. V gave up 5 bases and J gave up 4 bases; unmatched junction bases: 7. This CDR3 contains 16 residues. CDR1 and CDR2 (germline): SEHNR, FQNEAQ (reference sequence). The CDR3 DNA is TGTGCCAGCAGCGATGCATGGACTAGCGGGTACAATGAGCAGTTCTTC. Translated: CASSDAWTSGYNEQFF.

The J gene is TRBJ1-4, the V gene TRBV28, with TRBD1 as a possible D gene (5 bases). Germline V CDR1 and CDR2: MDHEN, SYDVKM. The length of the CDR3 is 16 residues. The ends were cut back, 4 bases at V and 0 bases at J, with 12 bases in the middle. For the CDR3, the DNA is TGTGCCAGCAGTTCCCCAGGGATCGCAACTAATGAAAAACTGTTTTTT. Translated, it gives CASSSPGIATNEKLFF.

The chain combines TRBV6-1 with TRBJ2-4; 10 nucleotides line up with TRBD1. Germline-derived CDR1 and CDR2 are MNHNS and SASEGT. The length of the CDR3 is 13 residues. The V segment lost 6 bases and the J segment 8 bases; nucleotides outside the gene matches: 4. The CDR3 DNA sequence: TGTGCCAGCAGGGGTGACAGGGGGCACATTCAGTACTTC. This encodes CASRGDRGHIQYF.

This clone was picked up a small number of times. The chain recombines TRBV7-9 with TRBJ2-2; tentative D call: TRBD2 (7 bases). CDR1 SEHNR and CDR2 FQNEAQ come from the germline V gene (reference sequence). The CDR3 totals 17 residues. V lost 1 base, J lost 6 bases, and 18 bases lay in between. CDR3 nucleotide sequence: TGTGCCAGCAGCTTAGTCGGGGGGCCGGCGTTGGCCGGGGAGCTGTTTTTT. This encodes CASSLVGGPALAGELFF. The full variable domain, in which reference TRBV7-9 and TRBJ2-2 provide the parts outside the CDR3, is DTGVSQNPRHKITKRGQNVTFRCDPISEHNRLYWYRQTLGQGPEFLTYFQNEAQLEKSRLLSDRFSAERPKGSFSTLEIQRTEQGDSAMYLCASSLVGGPALAGELFFGEGSRLTVL.

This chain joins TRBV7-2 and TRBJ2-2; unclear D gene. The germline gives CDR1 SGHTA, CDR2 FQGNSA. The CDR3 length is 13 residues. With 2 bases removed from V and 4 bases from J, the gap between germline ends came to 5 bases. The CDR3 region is CASSLQVTGELFF. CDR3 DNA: TGTGCCAGCAGCTTACAGGTCACCGGGGAGCTGTTTTTT.

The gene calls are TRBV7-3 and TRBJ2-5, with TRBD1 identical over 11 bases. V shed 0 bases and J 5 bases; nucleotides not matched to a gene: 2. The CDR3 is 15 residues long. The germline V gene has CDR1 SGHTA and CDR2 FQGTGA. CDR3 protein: CASSLTGQGGETQYF. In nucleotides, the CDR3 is TGTGCCAGCAGCTTAACGGGACAGGGGGGGGAGACCCAGTACTTC.

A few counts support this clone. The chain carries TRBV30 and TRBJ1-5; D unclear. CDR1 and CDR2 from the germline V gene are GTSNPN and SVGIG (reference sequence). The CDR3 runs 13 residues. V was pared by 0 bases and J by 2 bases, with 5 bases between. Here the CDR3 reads CAWSVRRNQPQHF. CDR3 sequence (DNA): TGTGCCTGGAGTGTGCGGCGCAATCAGCCCCAGCATTTT.

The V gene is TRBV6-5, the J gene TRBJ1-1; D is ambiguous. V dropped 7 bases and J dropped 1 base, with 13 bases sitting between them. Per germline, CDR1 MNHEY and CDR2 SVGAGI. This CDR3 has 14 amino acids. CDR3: CASTIDGGNTEAFF. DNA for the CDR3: TGTGCCAGCACCATCGACGGAGGGAACACTGAAGCTTTCTTT.

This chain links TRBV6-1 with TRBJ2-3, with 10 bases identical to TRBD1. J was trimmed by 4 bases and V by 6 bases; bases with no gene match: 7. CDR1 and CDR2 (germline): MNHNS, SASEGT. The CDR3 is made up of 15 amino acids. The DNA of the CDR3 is TGTGCCAGCAGCCCGGGACAGGGGAGGCCAGATACGCAGTATTTT. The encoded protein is CASSPGQGRPDTQYF.